A selection of T cell receptor beta chains follows, all from one sample in a study of graft-versus-host responses after intestinal transplantation. Assay used: immunoSEQ multiplex PCR; TCRdb lists only in-frame clones, some missing. The sample lists approximately 5,800 clones, roughly 30% occurring once. The sequenced sample was alloreactive CD4+ T cells from a mixed lymphocyte reaction culture, obtained before transplantation. These TCRs come from a human patient who was an organ donor for intestinal transplantation. CDR3s include the opening cysteine and the closing phenylalanine or tryptophan. The order of the fields is CDR3 length, V gene, J gene, CDR3 protein.

>14|TRBV30|TRBJ2-4
CAWTATGGKNIQYF
>15|TRBV4-2|TRBJ2-2
CASSRTSGNTGELFF
>13|TRBV7-9|TRBJ2-7
CASSFRKDYEQYF
>18|TRBV7-9|TRBJ1-3
CASSLARGTGSSGNTIYF
>13|TRBV7-1|TRBJ2-7
CASSLAGGYEQYF
>13|TRBV6-6|TRBJ1-6
CASSWGFNSPLHF
>12|TRBV10-3|TRBJ1-5
CATGDSNQPQHF
>16|TRBV4-1|TRBJ2-7
CASSQDDSGAAYEQYF
>14|TRBV6-1|TRBJ2-7
CASSWRQGLYEQYF
>14|TRBV19|TRBJ1-2
CASSWRASNYGYTF
>15|TRBV5-4|TRBJ2-7
CASSLAGGSLYEQYF
>18|TRBV9|TRBJ2-6
CASSPTAGETSGANVLTF
>11|TRBV7-9|TRBJ2-3
CASSLADTQYF
>16|TRBV5-7|TRBJ2-7
CASSLNRAGGPNEQYF
>14|TRBV10-1|TRBJ2-2
CASSEPPNTGELFF
>12|TRBV10-3|TRBJ2-7
CAIRGQGYEQYF
>15|TRBV5-5|TRBJ1-1
CASSFNRLSNTEAFF
>14|TRBV27|TRBJ2-5
CASSLSKGRGTQYF
>16|TRBV7-9|TRBJ2-1
CASSLGLIPNYNEQFF
>15|TRBV6-6|TRBJ1-6
CASTREGKVNSPLHF
>16|TRBV7-2|TRBJ2-3
CASSLQATSGTDTQYF
>12|TRBV29-1|TRBJ1-2
CSVGDRGTGYTF
>18|TRBV4-2|TRBJ1-3
CASSMLGQGPLSGNTIYF
>15|TRBV2|TRBJ2-1
CASSSRDRGVNEQFF
>18|TRBV4-2|TRBJ2-2
CASSQDETSWLHTGELFF
>13|TRBV9|TRBJ2-5
CASSVDGTGFQYF
>11|TRBV30|TRBJ1-1
CAWGGSAEAFF
>15|TRBV11-2|TRBJ1-6
CASSWTGLYNSPLHF
>18|TRBV11-2|TRBJ1-3
CASSLVPVWGSSGNTIYF
>14|TRBV9|TRBJ2-7
CASSVGGLTYEQYF
>14|TRBV6-5|TRBJ2-3
CASSHSGVSYTQYF
>17|TRBV7-8|TRBJ1-2
CASSLMRGAFGGKGYTF
>10|TRBV6-1|TRBJ2-5
CASGQETQYF
>13|TRBV9|TRBJ1-2
CASSVAPQDGYTF
>19|TRBV7-2|TRBJ1-1
CASSLVGDRGRFGSTEAFF
>18|TRBV27|TRBJ2-7
CASSPSQTGEVESYEQYF
>14|TRBV11-3|TRBJ2-1
CASSFSGAYNEQFF
>12|TRBV5-8|TRBJ2-7
CASSLVGSEQYF
>15|TRBV6-5|TRBJ2-1
CASSYSPGPGNEQFF
>14|TRBV15|TRBJ1-2
CATSRVRDNTGYTF
>18|TRBV5-1|TRBJ1-6
CASSLTGTGSSYNSPLHF
>15|TRBV5-1|TRBJ2-7
CASSLWTGGWYEQYF
>16|TRBV6-9|TRBJ1-6
CASSHTRAKYNSPLHF
>14|TRBV11-2|TRBJ2-7
CASSWTSGSYEQYF
>12|TRBV5-1|TRBJ2-5
CASSLEGMVQYF
>12|TRBV30|TRBJ2-7
CAWSSGSYEQYF
>15|TRBV6-5|TRBJ2-7
CASSYSLVGTYEQYF
>14|TRBV19|TRBJ1-6
CASSWSSYNSPLHF
>13|TRBV5-4|TRBJ2-1
CASSLGREDEQFF
>10|TRBV21-1|TRBJ1-5
CATANQPQHF
>15|TRBV5-6|TRBJ1-1
CASSLVGRGGIEAFF
>15|TRBV6-1|TRBJ2-7
CASSEETSGSYEQYF
>13|TRBV6-1|TRBJ1-6
CASSWGFNSPLHF
>13|TRBV4-3|TRBJ1-3
CASSQEGGNTIYF
>17|TRBV5-4|TRBJ1-6
CASSLVGTANYNSPLHF